The clone carrying this T cell receptor (beta chain) has a single count. V gave up 4 bases and J gave up 4 bases; unmatched junction bases: 6. The CDR3 has 14 amino acids. The V gene's germline CDR1 is MGHRA and CDR2 YSYEKL. This sample is drawn from a study of blood T cell repertoires in COVID-19. Study background: Some COVID-19 samples were acute and others convalescent; all came from the United States, Italy and Spain. Nucleic acid was either cDNA or gDNA, and it came from T cells, B-cell-depleted T cells, or PBMCs.

As originally analysed: Amplification from reference gene primers served as the basis for estimated nucleated cell counts. Profiling relied on immunoSEQ multiplex PCR, and the TCRdb table lists in-frame clones only, not all of them. The V and J calls and the clone size are those of that table, but D and trimming were determined from the DNA. The sample yields about 150,000 clones, just under 85% seen once. The chain joins TRBV4-1 to TRBJ1-2, with 7 nucleotides matching TRBD1. The sample comprised peripheral blood. The source of this sequence is a woman older than 75 with acute or convalescent COVID-19. The CDR3 region is CASSPRDRTYGYTF. The CDR3 coding sequence is TGCGCCAGCAGCCCCAGGGACAGAACCTATGGCTACACCTTC.